The clone carrying this TCR beta chain was observed many times. Its antigen is currently unknown. This specimen belongs to a study of blood T cells in healthy people across ages. A J-beta primer mix and a sample-barcoded 5' primer were used in a second PCR of about 7 to 12 cycles. Each cDNA molecule was tagged by a template-switch adaptor that had 12 random nucleotides. TCRdb itself ran the 5' RACE reads through MiXCR, one entry per CDR3 protein. The sample lists about 770,000 distinct CDR3 sequences, under 45% occurring once. Whole-study findings and limits: Long-lived donors exceeded aged donors in naive CD4+ cells and diversity. Diversity estimates from one million T cells were considered underestimates. Across the age range, TCR beta diversity per million T cells fell in a roughly linear way.

Germline CDR1 MRHNA, CDR2 SNTAGT. The CDR3 sequence is 14 residues long. V lost 3 bases and J lost 10, with 16 bases in between. This chain uses TRBV6-4 with TRBJ2-1; possibly TRBD2 for D (5 bases). This sequence originates from a man aged 55 to 70 in good health. Sequencing was done on a sample of blood. This chain's CDR3 is CASSEISGFGEQFF. CDR3 bases: TGTGCCAGCAGTGAAATATCGGGGTTTGGCGAGCAGTTCTTC.